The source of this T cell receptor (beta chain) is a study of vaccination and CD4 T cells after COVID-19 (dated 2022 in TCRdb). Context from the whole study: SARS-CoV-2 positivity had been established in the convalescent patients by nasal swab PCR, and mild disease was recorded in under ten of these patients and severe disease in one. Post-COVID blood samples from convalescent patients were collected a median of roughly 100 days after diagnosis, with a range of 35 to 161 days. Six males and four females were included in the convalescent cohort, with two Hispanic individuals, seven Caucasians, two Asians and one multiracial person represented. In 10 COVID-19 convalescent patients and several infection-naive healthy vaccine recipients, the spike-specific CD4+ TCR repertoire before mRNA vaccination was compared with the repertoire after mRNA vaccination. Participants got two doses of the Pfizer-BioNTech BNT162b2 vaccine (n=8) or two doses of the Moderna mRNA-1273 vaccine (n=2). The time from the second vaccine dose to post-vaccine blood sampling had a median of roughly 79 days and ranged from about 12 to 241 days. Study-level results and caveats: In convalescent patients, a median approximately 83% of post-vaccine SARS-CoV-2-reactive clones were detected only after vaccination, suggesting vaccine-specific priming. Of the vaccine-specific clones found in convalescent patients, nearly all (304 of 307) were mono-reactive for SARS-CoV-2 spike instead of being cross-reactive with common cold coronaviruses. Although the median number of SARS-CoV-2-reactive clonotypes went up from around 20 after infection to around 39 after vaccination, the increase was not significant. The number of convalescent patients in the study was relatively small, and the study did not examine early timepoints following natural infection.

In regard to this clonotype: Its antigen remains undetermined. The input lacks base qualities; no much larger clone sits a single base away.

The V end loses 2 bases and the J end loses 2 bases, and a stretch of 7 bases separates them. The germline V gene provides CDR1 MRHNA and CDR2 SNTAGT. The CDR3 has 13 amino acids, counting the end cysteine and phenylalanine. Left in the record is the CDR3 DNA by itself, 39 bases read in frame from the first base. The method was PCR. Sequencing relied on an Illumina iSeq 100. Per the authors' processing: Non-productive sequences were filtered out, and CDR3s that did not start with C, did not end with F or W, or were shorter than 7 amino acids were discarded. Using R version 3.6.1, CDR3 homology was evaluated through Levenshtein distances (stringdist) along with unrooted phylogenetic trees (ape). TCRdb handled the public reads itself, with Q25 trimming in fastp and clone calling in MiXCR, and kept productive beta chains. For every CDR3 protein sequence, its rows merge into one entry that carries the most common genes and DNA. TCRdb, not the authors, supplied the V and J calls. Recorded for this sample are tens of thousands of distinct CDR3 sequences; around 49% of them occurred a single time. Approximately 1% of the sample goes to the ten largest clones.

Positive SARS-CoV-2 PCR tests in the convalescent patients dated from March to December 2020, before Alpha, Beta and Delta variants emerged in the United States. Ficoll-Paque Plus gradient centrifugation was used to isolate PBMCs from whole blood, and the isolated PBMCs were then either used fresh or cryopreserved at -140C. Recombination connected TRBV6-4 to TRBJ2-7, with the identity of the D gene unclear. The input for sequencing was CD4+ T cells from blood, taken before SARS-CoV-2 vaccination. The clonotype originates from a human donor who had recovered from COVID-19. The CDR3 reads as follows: CASSDGPTYEQYF. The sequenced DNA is TGTGCCAGCAGTGACGGTCCAACCTACGAGCAGTACTTC.